Below are 25 T cell receptor beta chains sequenced from a single sample in a study of graft-versus-host responses after intestinal transplantation. To release intraepithelial and lamina propria lymphocytes, the graft tissue was processed. Sequenced by immunoSEQ multiplex PCR; TCRdb stores in-frame clones only, minus some. The table has 25,000 to 30,000 clones, around 80% seen once; the top ten hold 2.5% to 3.5%. Sequences were derived from ileum tissue, sampled 98 days after intestinal transplantation. The origin of the receptors is a human patient who received an intestinal transplant, so some T cells may come from the graft donor.

The rearrangement links TRBV6-5 to TRBJ1-1; 9 nucleotides agree with TRBD1. V lost 6 bases, J lost 4 bases, and 6 bases stayed unmatched. CDR3 length equals 14 residues. CDR1 MNHEY and CDR2 SVGAGI come from the germline V gene. The CDR3 region is CASSDTGGLTEAFF. In nucleotides, the CDR3 is TGTGCCAGCAGCGACACAGGGGGCCTCACTGAAGCTTTCTTT.

The rearrangement uses TRBV6-1 and TRBJ1-1; no definite D call. V lost 6 bases to trimming and J lost 0 bases, with 11 bases between them. The CDR3 is made up of 14 amino acids. Per the germline V gene, CDR1 is MNHNS and CDR2 is SASEGT. The CDR3 sequence: CASRAGFMNTEAFF. The CDR3 DNA is TGTGCCAGCAGAGCGGGGTTTATGAACACTGAAGCTTTCTTT.

This chain joins TRBV7-9 and TRBJ2-7, with TRBD2 as a possible D gene (7 bases). The V end lost 5 bases, the J end lost 6 bases, and 14 bases lay between the germline ends. CDR3 length: 13 residues. Germline CDR1 and CDR2: SEHNR and FQNEAQ (reference sequence). The CDR3 region has the DNA TGTGCCAGCAGCCACCGGGGGGCCGGCGAGCAGTACTTC. Translated, it gives CASSHRGAGEQYF.

This chain joins TRBV7-7 and TRBJ2-5; 10 nucleotides match TRBD2. J lost 5 bases, V lost 3 bases, and 3 bases had no gene match. The CDR3 is 14 amino acids. From germline, CDR1 is SSHAT and CDR2 FNYEAQ (reference sequence). CDR3 loop: CASSLGLARETQYF. The CDR3 DNA reads TGTGCCAGCAGCTTGGGACTAGCGAGGGAGACCCAGTACTTC.

The V and J genes are TRBV5-4 and TRBJ2-1; a weak D match, TRBD2 (5 bases). The CDR3 has 12 residues. Germline assignment: CDR1 SGHNT and CDR2 YYREEE (reference sequence). Trimming took off 3 bases at V and 5 bases at J, with 6 bases between the two ends. CDR3 sequence: CASSSLDNEQFF. DNA for the CDR3: TGTGCCAGCAGCTCACTAGACAATGAGCAGTTCTTC.

The chain joins TRBV6-6 to TRBJ2-5; D is unresolved. Germline V gene lookup returns CDR1 MNHNY and CDR2 SVGAGI (reference sequence). The CDR3 loop spans 13 amino acids. V dropped 5 bases and J dropped 4 bases, with 11 bases sitting between them. The DNA of the CDR3 is TGTGCCAGCAGTGTAAGGAATTTAGAGACCCAGTACTTC. It encodes CASSVRNLETQYF.

The chain has TRBV9 and TRBJ2-3; D possibly corresponds to TRBD2 (6 bases). The CDR3 spans 15 residues. The V end lost 6 bases, the J end lost 0 bases, and 14 bases lay between the germline ends. Germline V gene sequence: CDR1 SGDLS, CDR2 YYNGEE. For the CDR3, the DNA is TGTGCCAGCACCTCAGGGACTCACAGCACAGATACGCAGTATTTT. It encodes CASTSGTHSTDTQYF.

The chain joins TRBV7-9 to TRBJ1-2; D is undetermined. Germline V gene data show CDR1 as SEHNR and CDR2 as FQNEAQ (reference sequence). CDR3 length equals 13 residues. V shed 4 bases and J shed 6 bases, with 12 bases lying between them. The CDR3 nucleotides are TGTGCCAGCAGCTCCCCGGGCCCCGATGGCTACACCTTC. It translates to CASSSPGPDGYTF. The full variable domain, rest sourced from reference TRBV7-9 and TRBJ1-2, is DTGVSQNPRHKITKRGQNVTFRCDPISEHNRLYWYRQTLGQGPEFLTYFQNEAQLEKSRLLSDRFSAERPKGSFSTLEIQRTEQGDSAMYLCASSSPGPDGYTFGSGTRLTVV.

The rearrangement uses TRBV6-6 and TRBJ1-5; D is undetermined. In germline, CDR1 is MNHNY, CDR2 SVGAGI (reference sequence). The CDR3 consists of 14 residues. Deletions cut 6 bases from V and 4 bases from J, with 13 bases between. The DNA of the CDR3 is TGTGCCAGCAGGGCGGATGCAGCAAATCAGCCCCAGCATTTT. This codes for CASRADAANQPQHF.

This clone was recorded a few times. The chain recombines TRBV5-1 with TRBJ2-5; D might be TRBD1 (5 bases). Germline V gene data show CDR1 as SGHRS and CDR2 as YFSETQ. V lost 0 bases and J 13 bases, leaving 16 bases between the germline ends. The CDR3 contains 13 residues. The CDR3 reads CASSLGGAEALYF. The DNA for the CDR3 is TGCGCCAGCAGCTTGGGGGGCGCGGAAGCCCTGTACTTC.

The chain couples TRBV19 to TRBJ1-5; perhaps TRBD1 as D (5 bases). Trimming left V 6 bases short and J 2 bases short, with 14 bases between. CDR3 length: 15 amino acids. Per germline, CDR1 LNHDA and CDR2 SQIVND (reference sequence). The CDR3 is CASRNRLQGNQPQHF. The DNA for the CDR3 is TGTGCCAGTAGGAACAGGCTTCAGGGCAATCAGCCCCAGCATTTT. Full variable domain (rest looked up from reference TRBV19 and TRBJ1-5): DGGITQSPKYLFRKEGQNVTLSCEQNLNHDAMYWYRQDPGQGLRLIYYSQIVNDFQKGDIAEGYSVSREKKESFPLTVTSAQKNPTAFYLCASRNRLQGNQPQHFGDGTRLSIL.

The rearrangement joins TRBV5-6 to TRBJ1-2; no firm D call. Germline V gene data show CDR1 as SGHDT and CDR2 as YYEEEE. V was pared by 1 base and J by 7 bases, with 8 bases between. The CDR3 runs 12 residues. The CDR3 DNA sequence: TGTGCCAGCAGCTTGTCCCTACTTGGCTACACCTTC. Protein product: CASSLSLLGYTF.

The chain combines TRBV12-2 with TRBJ1-5; TRBD1 is taken as the D call from the table, unchecked against the DNA. TRBV12-2 is assigned pseudogene status. The CDR3 is made up of 19 amino acids. CDR3 region: CASRLEGRQGTHNNQPQHF. CDR3 bases: TGTGCAAGTCGCTTGGAAGGGCGACAGGGGACCCATAACAATCAGCCCCAGCATTTT.

The chain couples TRBV19 to TRBJ2-3; D ambiguous. The CDR3 contains 11 residues. V lost 8 bases and J lost 4, with 7 bases in between. Germline V lookup: CDR1 LNHDA, CDR2 SQIVND (reference sequence). The CDR3 DNA reads as TGTGCCAGTCGACTGGCAGATACGCAGTATTTT. It specifies CASRLADTQYF. Based on the CDR3 plus reference TRBV19 and TRBJ2-3, the full variable domain is DGGITQSPKYLFRKEGQNVTLSCEQNLNHDAMYWYRQDPGQGLRLIYYSQIVNDFQKGDIAEGYSVSREKKESFPLTVTSAQKNPTAFYLCASRLADTQYFGPGTRLTVL.

This chain connects TRBV19 to TRBJ2-1, with D perhaps TRBD2 (5 bases). The CDR3 totals 13 residues. Germline V gives CDR1 LNHDA, CDR2 SQIVND (reference sequence). The ends were cut back, 9 bases at V and 0 bases at J, with 9 bases in the middle. The CDR3 sequence: CASGESSYNEQFF. CDR3 in DNA: TGTGCCAGCGGGGAGAGCTCCTACAATGAGCAGTTCTTC.

Comments on this clone: At one end, the junction sequence differs from germline, possibly due to a read error. The rearrangement links TRBV7-2 to TRBJ2-1; 10 bases agree with TRBD2. The germline V gene has CDR1 SGHTA and CDR2 FQGNSA. The CDR3 totals 15 residues. CDR3 amino acids: CASSPVPPSGGVRIF. CDR3 in DNA: TGTGCCAGCAGCCCTGTCCCCCCCAGCGGGGGGGTTCGGATCTTC. Full variable domain (remainder filled in from reference TRBV7-2 and TRBJ2-1): GAGVSQSPSNKVTEKGKDVELRCDPISGHTALYWYRQSLGQGLEFLIYFQGNSAPDKSGLPSDRFSAERTGGSVSTLTIQRTQQEDSAVYLCASSPVPPSGGVRIFGPGTRLTVL.

The J gene is TRBJ2-3, the V gene TRBV5-1, with 7 nucleotides matching TRBD2. The length of the CDR3 is 15 residues. The V segment lost 3 bases and the J segment 4 bases; nucleotides outside the gene matches: 8. Germline loops: CDR1 SGHRS, CDR2 YFSETQ. DNA of the CDR3: TGCGCCAGCAGCTGGACTAGTGCTGGCGCAGATACGCAGTATTTT. It codes for CASSWTSAGADTQYF.

This chain uses TRBV6-4 with TRBJ2-2; D not resolved. CDR3 size: 13 residues. Looked up from germline, CDR1 is MRHNA and CDR2 is SNTAGT. Trimming took off 2 bases at V and 3 bases at J, with 4 bases between the two ends. CDR3 coding DNA: TGTGCCAGCAGTGACAGGGACACCGGGGAGCTGTTTTTT. This encodes CASSDRDTGELFF.

The gene calls are TRBV15 and TRBJ1-5; 8 nucleotides match TRBD1. Germline CDR1 LNHNV, CDR2 YYDKDF (reference sequence). The CDR3 loop spans 14 amino acids. V trimming: 0 bases; J trimming: 15 bases; junction bases outside the gene matches: 10. The CDR3 sequence: CATSRDRDRYLVHF. The CDR3 DNA is TGTGCCACCAGCAGAGATCGGGACAGGTACCTAGTGCATTTT.

V usage is TRBV6-1 and J usage is TRBJ2-7; 11 bases are shared with TRBD1. This CDR3 has 15 amino acids. V dropped 6 bases and J dropped 0; count of bases not matched to a gene: 4. Germline lookup yields CDR1 MNHNS and CDR2 SASEGT. CDR3 residues: CASSRGQGASYEQYF. CDR3 sequence (DNA): TGTGCCAGCAGCCGCGGACAGGGGGCCTCCTACGAGCAGTACTTC.

This clone was observed a handful of times. The gene calls are TRBV6-5 and TRBJ1-2, with D unresolved. The V and J ends lost 6 bases and 8 bases respectively, with 16 bases between them. The germline V gene encodes CDR1 MNHEY and CDR2 SVGAGI. CDR3 size: 13 residues. CDR3 DNA: TGTGCCAGCAGCGCCACACCCGCGGTCGGCTACACCTTC. The encoded protein is CASSATPAVGYTF.

The V call is TRBV6-5, the J call TRBJ1-1; TRBD1 matches at 8 bases. V trimming: 6 bases; J trimming: 10 bases; junction bases outside the gene matches: 4. The CDR3 length is 11 residues. Germline lookup yields CDR1 MNHEY and CDR2 SVGAGI. In DNA form, the CDR3 reads TGTGCCAGCAGCAATGACAGGGGAGCTTTCTTT. Translating it yields CASSNDRGAFF.

This chain connects TRBV10-2 to TRBJ2-1, with D possibly matching TRBD2 (5 bases). Trimming shortened V by 7 bases and J by 7 bases, and 14 bases separated the two germline ends. The CDR3 length is 13 residues. Per germline, CDR1 WSHSY and CDR2 SAAADI. DNA for the CDR3: TGCGCCAGCATCCCCGGGGTCGGGAATGAGCAGTTCTTC. It translates to CASIPGVGNEQFF.

This chain connects TRBV27 to TRBJ2-3; no clear D gene. This CDR3 has 13 residues. From germline, CDR1 is MNHEY and CDR2 SMNVEV (reference sequence). V gave up 3 bases and J gave up 1 base, with 5 bases separating them. CDR3 sequence reads: CASSFGRTDTQYF. CDR3 nucleotides: TGTGCCAGCAGTTTTGGGCGCACAGATACGCAGTATTTT.

The gene calls are TRBV6-5 and TRBJ2-3; D uncertain. The CDR3 length is 13 residues. Germline V gives CDR1 MNHEY, CDR2 SVGAGI. V was trimmed by 2 bases and J by 3 bases, leaving 6 bases between them. The CDR3, as DNA: TGTGCCAGCAGTTACAAACCGACAGATACGCAGTATTTT. It is translated as CASSYKPTDTQYF.